This entry concerns a single T cell receptor (beta chain). This clone was observed once. Its antigen has not been determined. No much larger clone exists at a distance of one base, and base qualities are not known. The data are from a study of graft-versus-host responses after intestinal transplantation (dated by TCRdb to about 2021). Turning to the overall study: The transplants that recipients received were multivisceral, liver-intestinal, or isolated intestinal. Every recipient was given anti-thymocyte globulin induction, then maintenance tacrolimus and steroids for approximately 3 years. Graft-versus-host and host-versus-graft alloreactive T cell clones were tracked in the graft, circulation and bone marrow after intestinal transplantation using bulk TCR-beta CDR3 sequencing. Alloreactive clones were identified by sequencing pre-transplant mixed lymphocyte reaction products and comparing these products with unstimulated pre-transplant donor and recipient T cells. Of the 20 to 25 intestinal transplant recipients enrolled in the cohort, one of whom was a retransplant, 3 patients without pretransplant specimens were excluded. Donor T cell macrochimerism was defined as a peak of at least 4% donor T cells among recipient peripheral blood mononuclear cells. Samples from a few later patients were sequenced in-house on an Illumina MiSeq with MiXCR processing rather than by the commercial service. Study-wide findings and limitations: Peak levels of circulating GvH clones were associated with declines in HvG clones early after transplant. GvH clones were detected in recipient bone marrow, and some of these GvH clones were observed earlier in ileal mucosa or blood, consistent with an intestinal mucosal origin. Conclusions were limited by the relatively low number and heterogeneity of intestinal transplant patients. In the allografts of patients with donor T cell macrochimerism, GvH to HvG T cell clonal ratios were high.

According to the study, the label for this sample's time point signals: cells obtained before transplantation from donor or recipient. CD3+CD4+ and CD3+CD8+ populations were FACS-sorted from unstimulated pre-transplant donor and recipient cells taken from spleen or lymph nodes. Library generation was performed with the immunoSEQ multiplex PCR assay. For most patients, genomic DNA was isolated with the Qiagen DNeasy Blood and Tissue Kit and sent frozen to Adaptive Biotechnologies for TCR sequencing. Adaptive Biotechnologies carried out high-throughput TCR-beta CDR3 sequencing of genomic DNA for most patients. The authors' analysis ran thus. Adaptive's ImmunoSEQ software was the source of the TCR sequencing data for about 20 patients, while a few other patients were processed with MiXCR and VDJtools. CD4 versus CD8 sorting errors were corrected by removing sequences found in both subsets at a frequency ratio below 5:1. CDR3 nucleotide sequences shared between donor and recipient were removed because the origin of such sequences could not be assigned. Alloreactive clones required at least 2-fold expansion over unstimulated cells and minimum CFSE-low frequency of 0.002% (template counts) or 0.001% (read counts). Clones detected in sequenced pre-transplant spleen, lymph node, or MLR CFSE-low populations of the donor or recipient were defined as mappable. Cumulative frequency of alloreactive clones was calculated as a percentage of all sequences weighted by copy number. Held by TCRdb, this immuneACCESS table contains in-frame sequences only and omits some clones. Under half of the omission traces to an unresolved V gene where checked; the cause of the rest is unknown. That table gives V, J and clone size, and the DNA gave D and trimming. A total of about 85,000 clones appear in this sample, less than 95% of them only once. Together, the top ten hold 7% to 9.5% of the sample.

This TCR came from a human donor who was the organ donor for an intestinal transplant. The sample here was unstimulated CD8+ T cells sorted from spleen or lymph node cells, taken before transplant.

CDR3 region: CASSVEGHPATNEKLFF. The DNA sequence reads TGTGCCAGCAGCGTAGAGGGACACCCAGCAACTAATGAAAAACTGTTTTTT. This chain is built from TRBV9 and TRBJ1-4; a tentative D call is TRBD1 (6 bases match). Per the germline V gene, SGDLS is the CDR1 and YYNGEE is the CDR2. V is clipped by 0 bases and J by 0 bases, and the sequence between their germline boundaries is 12 bases long. Reading from cysteine to phenylalanine, the CDR3 counts 17 amino acids. Only CDR3 DNA is held: 51 bases, read in frame from base 1. The CDR3 plus the reference TRBV9 and TRBJ1-4 genes for the other parts give the full variable domain: DSGVTQTPKHLITATGQRVTLRCSPRSGDLSVYWYQQSLDQGLQFLIQYYNGEERAKGNILERFSAQQFPDLHSELNLSSLELGDSALYFCASSVEGHPATNEKLFFGSGTQLSVL.